This section outlines one T cell receptor (beta chain) sequence together with its context. Its antigen remains unknown. These data originate in a study of cytomegalovirus exposure and HLA in healthy donors. Study-level background: A prior analysis found 117 million unique TCR beta sequences from 170 million or so T cells. About 83 million unique TCRs from HLA-typed donors made up an early data release. Overall study results and limits: Sequencing depth roughly uniform across donors was assumed in presence/absence analyses. In a later analysis, around 18,000 TCR beta sequences were associated with HLA alleles at 0.05 false discovery rate.

PCR primers comprised 60 Vbeta and 13 Jbeta primers. The repertoire was sequenced with immunoSEQ multiplex PCR; TCRdb's copy has only in-frame clones and lacks some. The table has some 130,000 clones, 77% seen once; the top ten hold more than 4%. Sequencing used PBMCs. The TCR was taken from a male donor in good health and CMV-seropositive.

This CDR3 is CASSETFTSGRVVEQFF. CDR3 bases: TGTGCCAGCAGCGAGACGTTCACTAGCGGGAGAGTGGTTGAGCAGTTCTTC. The rearrangement uses TRBV9 and TRBJ2-1; 11 positions match TRBD2. Germline V gene sequence: CDR1 SGDLS, CDR2 YYNGEE. The CDR3 covers 17 residues. J was trimmed by 9 bases and V by 3 bases; bases with no gene match: 14.